This passage covers 29 T cell receptor beta chains from one sample sequenced in a study of T cell responses to AZD1222 COVID-19 vaccine. This table comes from immunoSEQ multiplex PCR, and its TCRdb copy is limited to in-frame clones, with some not included. The sample includes 100,000 to 150,000 clones, over 75% of them seen just once. Sequenced here: peripheral blood, sampled on day 0 of AZD1222 vaccination. The receptors shown here come from an adult in good health.

The chain joins TRBV7-2 to TRBJ2-4; no firm D call. V lost 1 base, J lost 2 bases, and 12 bases lay in between. The CDR3 spans 16 residues. Germline V gene lookup returns CDR1 SGHTA and CDR2 FQGNSA. This CDR3 reads CASSLDTMLTKNIQYF. The DNA of the CDR3 is TGTGCCAGCAGCTTAGATACCATGCTAACCAAAAACATTCAGTACTTC. The full variable domain, in which reference TRBV7-2 and TRBJ2-4 provide the parts outside the CDR3, is GAGVSQSPSNKVTEKGKDVELRCDPISGHTALYWYRQSLGQGLEFLIYFQGNSAPDKSGLPSDRFSAERTGGSVSTLTIQRTQQEDSAVYLCASSLDTMLTKNIQYFGAGTRLSVL.

The chain is built from TRBV19 and TRBJ1-5; TRBD1 aligns across 10 bases. This CDR3 has 17 residues. Trimming took 4 bases from V and 0 from J; bases not matched to a gene: 6. Germline CDR1 is LNHDA and CDR2 is SQIVND (reference sequence). The CDR3 DNA sequence: TGTGCCAGTAGTACGGGGACAGGGGTTTATAGCAATCAGCCCCAGCATTTT. Translating gives CASSTGTGVYSNQPQHF.

This clone came up a few times. V is TRBV6-5 and J is TRBJ2-2; TRBD1 might be the D (6 bases). Trimming took 5 bases from V and 6 from J, leaving 10 bases between them. This CDR3 has 13 amino acids. Germline CDR1 reads MNHEY; CDR2 reads SVGAGI. The CDR3 region is CASSPQGPGELFF. The DNA of the CDR3 is TGTGCCAGCAGTCCACAGGGCCCCGGGGAGCTGTTTTTT.

The chain links TRBV5-1 to TRBJ2-1, with TRBD2 matching 8 bases. The CDR3 loop spans 16 amino acids. The germline gives CDR1 SGHRS, CDR2 YFSETQ. The junction had 8 bases not matched to a gene; V was cut back by 0 bases and J by 6 bases. CDR3 residues: CASSLVPAGGSNEQFF. CDR3 DNA: TGCGCCAGCAGCTTGGTTCCGGCGGGAGGATCCAATGAGCAGTTCTTC.

V gene TRBV15 combines with J gene TRBJ2-3; no definite D call. The V and J ends lost 4 bases and 1 base respectively, with 12 bases between them. The V gene's germline CDR1 is LNHNV and CDR2 YYDKDF (reference sequence). The CDR3 covers 15 residues. The CDR3 nucleotides read TGTGCCACCAGCAAGGGTACCGGCGGCACAGATACGCAGTATTTT. The encoded protein is CATSKGTGGTDTQYF.

The chain is built from TRBV2 and TRBJ1-1; D may be TRBD1 (6 bases). This CDR3 is built from 12 residues. The germline gives CDR1 SNHLY, CDR2 FYNNEI. Trimming removed 10 bases from V and 6 bases from J, with 15 bases in between. CDR3 residues: CATSPDRPEAFF. As DNA, the CDR3 is TGTGCCACCTCTCCGGACAGACCTGAAGCTTTCTTT.

This chain joins TRBV10-2 and TRBJ2-7; TRBD1 matches at 8 bases. Germline V CDR1 and CDR2: WSHSY, SAAADI. The trim removed 0 bases at V and 9 bases at J, leaving 16 bases unmatched. The CDR3 length is 17 residues. DNA for the CDR3: TGCGCCAGCAGTGAGTCATGGGGGACAGGAGATATTATCGGGCAGTACTTC. It translates to CASSESWGTGDIIGQYF.

The V gene is TRBV11-2, the J gene TRBJ2-7, with D perhaps matching TRBD1 or TRBD2 (5 bases each). V shed 4 bases and J shed 2 bases, with 12 bases lying between them. Germline V gene sequence: CDR1 SGHAT, CDR2 FQNNGV. This CDR3 contains 14 residues. CDR3 in amino acids: CASSSGPLAYEQYF. The CDR3 DNA follows: TGTGCCAGCAGCTCGGGACCACTTGCCTACGAGCAGTACTTC.

The CDR3 DNA follows: TGTGCCAGCAGCTTAGCGGTCAGAACTTATGGCTACACCTTC. Translation: CASSLAVRTYGYTF. V gene TRBV7-8 combines with J gene TRBJ1-2; unclear D gene. CDR3 length equals 14 residues. From germline, CDR1 is SGHVS and CDR2 FQNEAQ. Trimming cost V 0 bases and J 5 bases, with 10 bases left between them.

This clone is medium-sized in the sample. J is TRBJ2-1 and V is TRBV6-4; perhaps TRBD2 as D (5 bases). This CDR3 is built from 13 residues. V shed 5 bases and J shed 5 bases, with 10 bases lying between them. Looked up from germline, CDR1 is MRHNA and CDR2 is SNTAGT. The CDR3 coding sequence is TGTGCCAGCAGTCCCCTAGCTAACAATGAGCAGTTCTTC. Amino acid sequence: CASSPLANNEQFF.

This chain joins TRBV11-2 and TRBJ2-1; D is unclear. V lost 1 base and J lost 6, with 7 bases in between. From germline, CDR1 is SGHAT and CDR2 FQNNGV. The CDR3 runs to 13 residues. The CDR3 DNA follows: TGTGCCAGCAGCTTAGGAGAGGCCAATGAGCAGTTCTTC. Its protein is CASSLGEANEQFF.

The chain recombines TRBV3-1 (or the pseudogene TRBV3-2) with TRBJ2-7; the D is unclear. This CDR3 has 13 amino acids. CDR1 and CDR2 (germline): LGHDT, YNNKEL (reference sequence). V was shortened by 0 bases and J by 3 bases, with 6 bases between the two germline ends. CDR3 nucleotide sequence: TGTGCCAGCAGCCAAGATCTCCTCTACGAGCAGTACTTC. Protein product: CASSQDLLYEQYF.

V usage is TRBV7-9 and J usage is TRBJ2-2; TRBD1 aligns across 7 bases. The CDR3 covers 15 residues. CDR1 is SEHNR and CDR2 is FQNEAQ in the germline V gene (reference sequence). Trimming took 5 bases from V and 5 from J; bases not matched to a gene: 8. Here the CDR3 DNA reads TGTGCCAGCAGCCGAGGGGGCCTCGGGACCGGGGAGCTGTTTTTT. This codes for CASSRGGLGTGELFF.

Written as DNA, the CDR3 is TGTGCCAGCAGCTTATCTCAGGACTCTGGAAACACCATATATTTT. Protein sequence: CASSLSQDSGNTIYF. The chain employs TRBV7-7 and TRBJ1-3; no definite D call. Germline lookup yields CDR1 SSHAT and CDR2 FNYEAQ (reference sequence). The length of the CDR3 is 15 residues. Trimming shortened V by 2 bases and J by 0 bases, and 8 bases separated the two germline ends.

The V and J genes are TRBV27 and TRBJ2-1; D might be TRBD1 (5 bases). V lost 3 bases and J 8 bases, leaving 17 bases between the germline ends. The CDR3 is 15 amino acids. Looked up from germline, CDR1 is MNHEY and CDR2 is SMNVEV (reference sequence). This CDR3 is CASSLMDGHKDEQFF. The CDR3 DNA reads as TGTGCCAGCAGTTTGATGGACGGACACAAGGATGAGCAGTTCTTC.

This chain links TRBV3-1 (or the pseudogene TRBV3-2) with TRBJ1-5, with D possibly matching TRBD1 (6 bases). The CDR3 loop spans 15 amino acids. The V end lost 4 bases, the J end lost 2 bases, and 12 bases lay between the germline ends. The germline V gene encodes CDR1 LGHDT and CDR2 YNNKEL (reference sequence). The CDR3 DNA follows: TGTGCCAGCAGCCCACAGGGAGTGGGCAATCAGCCCCAGCATTTT. It yields the protein CASSPQGVGNQPQHF.

The genes are TRBV20-1 and TRBJ1-6; perhaps TRBD1 as D (5 bases). Germline V gives CDR1 DFQATT, CDR2 SNEGSKA (reference sequence). Trimming left V 3 bases short and J 9 bases short, with 12 bases between. This CDR3 has 13 residues. CDR3: CSASFAGLSPLHF. The CDR3 DNA reads TGCAGTGCTAGTTTCGCGGGGCTTTCACCCCTCCACTTT.

The chain recombines TRBV7-2 with TRBJ2-3; 7 bases agree with TRBD2. The ends lost 2 bases at V and 2 bases at J; junction bases unmatched: 4. This CDR3 region has 15 residues. Germline CDR1 SGHTA, CDR2 FQGNSA. CDR3 nucleotide sequence: TGTGCCAGCAGCTTATACGGGACTACCACAGATACGCAGTATTTT. Its protein is CASSLYGTTTDTQYF.

V usage is TRBV6-6 and J usage is TRBJ1-3; D is possibly TRBD1 (5 bases). The CDR3 contains 17 residues. Germline CDR1 MNHNY, CDR2 SVGAGI (reference sequence). V was cut by 5 bases and J by 0 bases, with 17 bases left in between. In DNA form, the CDR3 reads TGTGCCAGCAGTCCCACATGGGACTCTTACTCTGGAAACACCATATATTTT. Amino acid sequence: CASSPTWDSYSGNTIYF.

This chain links TRBV5-1 with TRBJ1-6; D is undetermined. This CDR3 is 14 amino acids long. CDR1 is SGHRS and CDR2 is YFSETQ in the germline V gene. Trimming pared 0 bases from V and 5 bases from J, leaving 6 bases between. The CDR3 DNA sequence: TGCGCCAGCAGCTTGGCTGTTGATAATTCACCCCTCCACTTT. Amino acids: CASSLAVDNSPLHF.

With regard to this clone: The junction departs from the called germline gene at one end, perhaps through a read error. The DNA of the CDR3 is TGTGCTAGCAGCTTAAACCTAGCGGCGAACACCGGGGAGCTGTTTTTT. Translated: CASSLNLAANTGELFF. This chain links TRBV7-7 with TRBJ2-2; TRBD2 agrees at 7 bases. This CDR3 is 16 amino acids long. In germline, CDR1 is SSHAT, CDR2 FNYEAQ (reference sequence). Combining the CDR3 with reference TRBV7-7 and TRBJ2-2 gives the whole variable domain GAGVSQSPRYKVTKRGQDVTLRCDPISSHATLYWYQQALGQGPEFLTYFNYEAQPDKSGLPSDRFSAERPEGSISTLTIQRTEQRDSAMYRCASSLNLAANTGELFFGEGSRLTVL.

V is TRBV7-8 and J is TRBJ2-3; a weak D match, TRBD2 (6 bases). The length of the CDR3 is 16 residues. Deletions cut 5 bases from V and 8 bases from J, with 23 bases between. Germline V gene sequence: CDR1 SGHVS, CDR2 FQNEAQ. CDR3: CASSARQRVSQGTQYF. The CDR3 DNA reads as TGTGCCAGCAGCGCCCGCCAGCGGGTCTCGCAAGGTACGCAGTATTTT.

A single count supports this clone. The chain couples TRBV7-3 to TRBJ1-3; possibly TRBD1 for D (6 bases). CDR3 length: 15 amino acids. CDR1 is SGHTA, CDR2 FQGTGA, per germline. V was pared by 6 bases and J by 4 bases, with 16 bases between. The CDR3: CASSLTGQLGNTIYF. CDR3 nucleotide sequence: TGTGCCAGCAGTTTGACAGGACAGCTAGGAAACACCATATATTTT. Full variable domain (remainder filled in from reference TRBV7-3 and TRBJ1-3): GAGVSQTPSNKVTEKGKYVELRCDPISGHTALYWYRQSLGQGPEFLIYFQGTGAADDSGLPNDRFFAVRPEGSVSTLKIQRTERGDSAVYLCASSLTGQLGNTIYFGEGSWLTVV.

This chain connects TRBV6-5 to TRBJ1-1; possibly TRBD1 for D (6 bases). This CDR3 has 16 amino acids. In germline, CDR1 is MNHEY, CDR2 SVGAGI. Deletions cut 0 bases from V and 10 bases from J, with 21 bases between. The chain's CDR3 is CASSYSDSLGGVGAFF. The CDR3 DNA reads TGTGCCAGCAGTTACTCGGACTCCCTAGGGGGTGTGGGAGCTTTCTTT.

The chain has TRBV6-5 and TRBJ1-1; weak D call: TRBD1 (5 bases). CDR3 length: 12 amino acids. Germline lookup yields CDR1 MNHEY and CDR2 SVGAGI. CDR3 loop: CTLDSTNTEAFF. Written as DNA, the CDR3 is TGTACATTAGACAGCACGAACACTGAAGCTTTCTTT.

A single count supports this clone. The V and J genes are TRBV28 and TRBJ1-5; weak D call: TRBD1 (6 bases). The germline V gene encodes CDR1 MDHEN and CDR2 SYDVKM. Trimming left V 8 bases short and J 6 bases short, with 23 bases between. The CDR3 runs 16 residues. This CDR3 is CASSLGALQAAQPQHF. The CDR3 nucleotides read TGTGCCAGCTCCTTGGGGGCGTTGCAGGCAGCTCAGCCCCAGCATTTT.

The CDR3 loop reads CASSHSAVGNTIYF. CDR3 DNA sequence: TGTGCCAGCAGCCACTCGGCCGTGGGAAACACCATATATTTT. The chain recombines TRBV4-2 with TRBJ1-3; D remains ambiguous. V lost 3 bases to trimming and J lost 4 bases, with 10 bases between them. This CDR3 spans 14 amino acids. Per germline, CDR1 LGHNA and CDR2 YNFKEQ.

Remarks on this clone: In the same sample, other DNA sequences code for this CDR3. The chain joins TRBV12-3 or TRBV12-4 to TRBJ1-5; the D is unclear. The CDR3 contains 13 residues. Trimming stripped 1 base from V and 3 bases from J, with 4 bases between. Here the CDR3 DNA reads TGTGCCAGCAGTTTAGGCTCCAATCAGCCCCAGCATTTT. This codes for CASSLGSNQPQHF.

The CDR3 region is CASSSRDLSYEQYF. DNA of the CDR3: TGCGCCAGCAGCTCACGGGACCTCTCCTACGAGCAGTACTTC. J is TRBJ2-7 and V is TRBV5-1, with D perhaps assigned TRBD1 or TRBD2 (5 bases each). V was trimmed by 3 bases and J by 0 bases, leaving 10 bases between them. Germline CDR1 SGHRS, CDR2 YFSETQ. The CDR3 is made up of 14 amino acids.